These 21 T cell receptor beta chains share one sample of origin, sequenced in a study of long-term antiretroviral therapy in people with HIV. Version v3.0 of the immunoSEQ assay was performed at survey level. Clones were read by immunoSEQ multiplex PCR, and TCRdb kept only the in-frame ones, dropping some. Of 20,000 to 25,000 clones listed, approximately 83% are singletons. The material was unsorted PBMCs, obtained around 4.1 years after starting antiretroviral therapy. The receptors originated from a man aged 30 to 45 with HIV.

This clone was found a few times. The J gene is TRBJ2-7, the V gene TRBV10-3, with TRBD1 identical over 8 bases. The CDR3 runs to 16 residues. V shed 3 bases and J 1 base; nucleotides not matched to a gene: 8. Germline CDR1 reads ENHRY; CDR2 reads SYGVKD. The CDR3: CAISDPRTGLSYEQYF. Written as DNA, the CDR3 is TGTGCCATCAGTGACCCACGGACAGGGTTATCCTACGAGCAGTACTTC.

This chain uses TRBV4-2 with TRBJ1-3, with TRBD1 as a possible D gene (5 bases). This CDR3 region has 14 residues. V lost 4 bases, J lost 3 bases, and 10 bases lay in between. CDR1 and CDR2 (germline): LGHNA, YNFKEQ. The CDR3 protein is CASSRGGDGNTIYF. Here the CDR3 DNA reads TGTGCCAGCAGCCGCGGGGGTGATGGAAACACCATATATTTT.

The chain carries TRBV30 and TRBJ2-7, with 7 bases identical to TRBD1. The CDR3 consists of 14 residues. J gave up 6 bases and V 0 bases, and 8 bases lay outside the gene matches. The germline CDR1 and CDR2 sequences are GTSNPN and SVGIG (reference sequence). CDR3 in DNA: TGTGCCTGGAGTGTACGGGACAGCTTAGTCGAGCAGTACTTC. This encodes CAWSVRDSLVEQYF.

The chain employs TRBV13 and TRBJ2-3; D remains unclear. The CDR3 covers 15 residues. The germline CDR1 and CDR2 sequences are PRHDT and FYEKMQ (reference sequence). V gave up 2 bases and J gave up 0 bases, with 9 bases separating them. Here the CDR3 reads CASSLSGLSTDTQYF. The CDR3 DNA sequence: TGTGCCAGCAGCTTATCGGGCCTTAGCACAGATACGCAGTATTTT. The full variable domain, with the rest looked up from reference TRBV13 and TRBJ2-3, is AAGVIQSPRHLIKEKRETATLKCYPIPRHDTVYWYQQGPGQDPQFLISFYEKMQSDKGSIPDRFSAQQFSDYHSELNMSSLELGDSALYFCASSLSGLSTDTQYFGPGTRLTVL.

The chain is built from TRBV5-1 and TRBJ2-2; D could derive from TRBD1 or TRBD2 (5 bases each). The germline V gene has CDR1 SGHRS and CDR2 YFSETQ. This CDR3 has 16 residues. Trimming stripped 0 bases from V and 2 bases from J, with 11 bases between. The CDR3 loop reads CASSLEGRANTGELFF. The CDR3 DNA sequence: TGCGCCAGCAGCTTGGAGGGACGCGCAAACACCGGGGAGCTGTTTTTT.

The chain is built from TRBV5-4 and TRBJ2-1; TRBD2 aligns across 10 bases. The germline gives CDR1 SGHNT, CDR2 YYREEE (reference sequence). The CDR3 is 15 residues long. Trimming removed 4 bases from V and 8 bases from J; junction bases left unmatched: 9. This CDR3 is CASSRTSGPVDEQFF. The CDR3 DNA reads TGTGCCAGCAGCAGGACTAGCGGACCTGTGGATGAGCAGTTCTTC.

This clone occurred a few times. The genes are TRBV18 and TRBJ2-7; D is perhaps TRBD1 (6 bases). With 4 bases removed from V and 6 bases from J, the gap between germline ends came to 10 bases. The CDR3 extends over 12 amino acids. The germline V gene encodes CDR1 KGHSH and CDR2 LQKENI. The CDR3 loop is CASSLSGVEQYF. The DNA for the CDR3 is TGTGCCAGCTCACTTTCAGGGGTCGAGCAGTACTTC. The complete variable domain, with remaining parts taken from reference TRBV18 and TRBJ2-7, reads NAGVMQNPRHLVRRRGQEARLRCSPMKGHSHVYWYRQLPEEGLKFMVYLQKENIIDESGMPKERFSAEFPKEGPSILRIQQVVRGDSAAYFCASSLSGVEQYFGPGTRLTVT.

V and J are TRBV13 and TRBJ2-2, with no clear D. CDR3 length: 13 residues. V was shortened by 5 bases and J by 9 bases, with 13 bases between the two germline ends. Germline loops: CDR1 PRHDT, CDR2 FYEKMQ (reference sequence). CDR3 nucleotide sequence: TGTGCCAGCAGCCCCCCAGCGTCCCGGGAGCTGTTTTTT. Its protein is CASSPPASRELFF.

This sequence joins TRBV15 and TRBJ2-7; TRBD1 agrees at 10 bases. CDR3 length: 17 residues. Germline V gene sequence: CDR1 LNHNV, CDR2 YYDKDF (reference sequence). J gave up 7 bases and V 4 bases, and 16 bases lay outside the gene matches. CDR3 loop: CATSTYQQGQGTSEQYF. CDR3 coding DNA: TGTGCCACCAGCACTTACCAACAGGGACAGGGGACGAGTGAGCAGTACTTC.

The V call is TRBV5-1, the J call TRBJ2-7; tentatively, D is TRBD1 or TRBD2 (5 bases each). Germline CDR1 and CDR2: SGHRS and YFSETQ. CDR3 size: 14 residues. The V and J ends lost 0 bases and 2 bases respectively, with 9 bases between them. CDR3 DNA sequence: TGCGCCAGCAGCTTGGGGGACCGAACCTACGAGCAGTACTTC. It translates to CASSLGDRTYEQYF.

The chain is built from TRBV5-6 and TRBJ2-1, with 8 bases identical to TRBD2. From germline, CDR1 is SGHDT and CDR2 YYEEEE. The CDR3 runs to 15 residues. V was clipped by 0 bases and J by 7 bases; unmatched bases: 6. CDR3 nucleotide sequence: TGTGCCAGCAGCTTGGTAGCGGGATCCTCTAATGAGCAGTTCTTC. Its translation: CASSLVAGSSNEQFF. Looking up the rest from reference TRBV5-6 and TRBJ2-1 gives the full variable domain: DAGVTQSPTHLIKTRGQQVTLRCSPKSGHDTVSWYQQALGQGPQFIFQYYEEEERQRGNFPDRFSGHQFPNYSSELNVNALLLGDSALYLCASSLVAGSSNEQFFGPGTRLTVL.

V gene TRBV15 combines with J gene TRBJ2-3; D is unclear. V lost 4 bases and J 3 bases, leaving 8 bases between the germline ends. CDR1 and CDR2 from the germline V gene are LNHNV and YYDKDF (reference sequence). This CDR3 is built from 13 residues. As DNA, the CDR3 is TGTGCCACCAGCACCGACCGAACAGATACGCAGTATTTT. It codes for CATSTDRTDTQYF.

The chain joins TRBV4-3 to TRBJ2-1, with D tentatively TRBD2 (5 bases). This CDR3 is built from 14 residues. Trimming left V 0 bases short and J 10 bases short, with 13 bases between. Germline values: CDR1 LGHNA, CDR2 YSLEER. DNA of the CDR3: TGCGCCAGCAGCCAAGACCCAACTAGTGGGGAGCAGTTCTTC. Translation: CASSQDPTSGEQFF.

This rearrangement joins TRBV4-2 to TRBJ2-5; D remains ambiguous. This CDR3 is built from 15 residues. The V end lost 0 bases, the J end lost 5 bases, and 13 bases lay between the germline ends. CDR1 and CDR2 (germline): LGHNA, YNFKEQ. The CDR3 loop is CASSQDSIDGETQYF. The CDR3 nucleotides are TGTGCCAGCAGCCAAGATAGTATAGATGGGGAGACCCAGTACTTC.

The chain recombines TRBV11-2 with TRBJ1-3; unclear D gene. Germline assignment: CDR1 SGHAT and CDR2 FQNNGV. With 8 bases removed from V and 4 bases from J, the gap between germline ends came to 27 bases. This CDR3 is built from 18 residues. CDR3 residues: CASGPGLRARRTGNTIYF. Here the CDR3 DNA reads TGTGCCAGCGGACCGGGCCTCAGAGCCCGACGCACAGGAAACACCATATATTTT. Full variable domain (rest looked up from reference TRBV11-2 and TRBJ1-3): EAGVAQSPRYKIIEKRQSVAFWCNPISGHATLYWYQQILGQGPKLLIQFQNNGVVDDSQLPKDRFSAERLKGVDSTLKIQPAKLEDSAVYLCASGPGLRARRTGNTIYFGEGSWLTVV.

CDR3 sequence: CASSDRLQVRTDTQYF. The CDR3 region has the DNA TGTGCCAGCAGCGACAGACTACAAGTTAGGACAGATACGCAGTATTTT. The chain employs TRBV7-9 and TRBJ2-3; TRBD1 or TRBD2 may be the D gene (5 bases each). The V end was cut by 5 bases, the J end by 3 bases, with 18 bases between. The CDR3 length is 16 residues. Germline assignment: CDR1 SEHNR and CDR2 FQNEAQ (reference sequence).

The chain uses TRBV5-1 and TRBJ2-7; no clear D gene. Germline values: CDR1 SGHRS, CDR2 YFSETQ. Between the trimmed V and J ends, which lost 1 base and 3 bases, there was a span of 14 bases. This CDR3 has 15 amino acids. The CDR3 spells CASSLIGKENYEQYF. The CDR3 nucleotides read TGCGCCAGCAGCTTGATAGGAAAAGAAAACTACGAGCAGTACTTC.

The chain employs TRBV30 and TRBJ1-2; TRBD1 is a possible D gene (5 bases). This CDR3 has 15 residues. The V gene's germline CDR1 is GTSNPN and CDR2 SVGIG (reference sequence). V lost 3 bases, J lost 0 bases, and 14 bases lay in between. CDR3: CAWSHRDRANYGYTF. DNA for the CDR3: TGTGCCTGGAGCCATCGGGACCGTGCTAACTATGGCTACACCTTC.

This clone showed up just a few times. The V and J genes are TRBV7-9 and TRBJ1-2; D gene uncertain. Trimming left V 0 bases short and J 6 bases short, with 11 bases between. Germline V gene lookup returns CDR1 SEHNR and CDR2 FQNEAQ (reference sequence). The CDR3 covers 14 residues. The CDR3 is CASSLAIGGNGYTF. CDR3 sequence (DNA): TGTGCCAGCAGCTTAGCGATAGGAGGAAATGGCTACACCTTC.

The CDR3: CASSEGTEGGYTF. The CDR3 region has the DNA TGTGCCAGCAGCGAAGGGACAGAGGGTGGCTACACCTTC. V and J are TRBV7-2 and TRBJ1-2, with TRBD1 identical over 7 bases. After removal of 5 bases from V and 7 bases from J, the junction contained 7 bases not matched to a gene. CDR1 is SGHTA and CDR2 is FQGNSA in the germline V gene. This CDR3 is built from 13 residues.

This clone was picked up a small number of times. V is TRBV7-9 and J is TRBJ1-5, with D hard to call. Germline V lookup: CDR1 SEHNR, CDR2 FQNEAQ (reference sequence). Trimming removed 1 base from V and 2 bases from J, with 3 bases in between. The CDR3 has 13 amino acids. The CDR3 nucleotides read TGTGCCAGCAGCTTAGATGGCAATCAGCCCCAGCATTTT. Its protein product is CASSLDGNQPQHF.